This TCR beta chain originates from a study of T cells in Graves' hyperthyroidism and ophthalmopathy. About the study: At initial diagnosis, before any treatment had begun, peripheral blood was obtained.

Amplification targeted TCR beta CDR3 regions from RNA transcripts. The HTBI primer set was used in a first-round RT-PCR of the TCR CDR3. Each CDR3 protein gets one entry after TCRdb re-called the multiplex PCR reads with MiXCR. The sample contains hundreds of thousands of distinct CDR3 sequences, 15% to 20% of which appear only once. The germline CDR1 and CDR2 sequences are SEHNR and FQNEAQ (reference sequence). The CDR3 has 16 residues. The V and J ends lost 5 bases and 6 bases, in that order; junction bases with no gene match: 7. Those with hyperthyroidism were 18 to 65 years old, newly diagnosed, and ill for under 2 months. The PBMCs studied were ones that came from roughly 11 ml fresh peripheral blood. About this clonotype: Its specificity is not known.

General observations from the study: In validation, the model predicted ophthalmopathy. These predictions came a median roughly six months before onset.

This clonotype originated in a woman aged 50 to 60 with Graves' hyperthyroidism that later progressed to Graves' ophthalmopathy. The material sequenced was blood. V and J are TRBV7-9 and TRBJ2-2, with 12 positions matching TRBD1. The CDR3 DNA follows: TGTGCCAGCAGCGTTCTGGGACAGGGGGCTTCCGGGGAGCTGTTTTTT. As protein: CASSVLGQGASGELFF.